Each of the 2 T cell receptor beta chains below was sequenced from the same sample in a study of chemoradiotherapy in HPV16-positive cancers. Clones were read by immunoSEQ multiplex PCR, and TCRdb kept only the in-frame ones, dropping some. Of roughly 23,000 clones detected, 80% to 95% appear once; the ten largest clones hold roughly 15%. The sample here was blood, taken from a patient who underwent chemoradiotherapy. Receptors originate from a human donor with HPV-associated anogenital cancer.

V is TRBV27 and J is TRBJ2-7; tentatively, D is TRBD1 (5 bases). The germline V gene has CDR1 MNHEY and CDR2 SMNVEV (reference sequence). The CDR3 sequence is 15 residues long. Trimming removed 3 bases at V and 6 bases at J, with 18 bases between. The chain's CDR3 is CASSLVVQAPTEQYF. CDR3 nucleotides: TGTGCCAGCAGTTTGGTGGTACAGGCCCCGACCGAGCAGTACTTC.

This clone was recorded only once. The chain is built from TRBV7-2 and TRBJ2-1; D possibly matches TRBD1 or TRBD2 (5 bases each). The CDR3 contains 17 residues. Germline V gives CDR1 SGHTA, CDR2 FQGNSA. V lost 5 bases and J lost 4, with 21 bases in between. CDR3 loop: CASSQKQRVTEYNEQFF. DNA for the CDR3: TGTGCCAGCAGCCAAAAGCAGAGGGTGACAGAGTACAATGAGCAGTTCTTC.